What follows are 13 T cell receptor beta chains derived from one specimen sequenced in a study of glioma-infiltrating T cells. TCR alpha and beta CDR3 regions were amplified from RNA using iRepertoire nested multiplex PCR. From the multiplex PCR reads, TCRdb called clonotypes with MiXCR, one entry per CDR3 protein. The repertoire holds roughly 120,000 distinct CDR3 sequences, roughly 25% seen once, with 12% to 15% in the top ten. Sequenced material: glioma tissue, nonneoplastic brain tissue, or PBMCs (not recorded which). These receptors were collected from a human donor with low-grade glioma or glioblastoma, undergoing nonglioma brain surgery, or in good health (not recorded which).

The V and J genes are TRBV6-1 and TRBJ2-2, with a tentative D call TRBD2 (6 bases). CDR3 length: 17 residues. CDR1 is MNHNS and CDR2 is SASEGT in the germline V gene. Deletions cut 5 bases from V and 10 bases from J, with 26 bases between. CDR3 in DNA: TGTGCCAGCAGTCCCTCGGGACTCACCCGTTCAACCAAGGAGCTGTTTTTT. This codes for CASSPSGLTRSTKELFF.

This clonotype was picked up a small number of times. The genes are TRBV19 and TRBJ2-7; D unresolved. The germline V gene encodes CDR1 LNHDA and CDR2 SQIVND (reference sequence). This CDR3 is 14 amino acids long. V lost 1 base to trimming and J lost 1 base, with 8 bases between them. The CDR3 is CASSIVSVSYEQYF. The CDR3 nucleotides read TGTGCCAGTAGTATAGTCAGCGTTTCCTACGAGCAGTACTTC.

In its sample, this clonotype was seen a few times. The chain combines TRBV7-3 with TRBJ2-3; 9 nucleotides agree with TRBD2. The CDR3 totals 15 residues. Germline-derived CDR1 and CDR2 are SGHTA and FQGTGA. V dropped 6 bases and J dropped 4; count of bases not matched to a gene: 8. This CDR3 reads CASSRLAGFPDTQYF. In DNA, the CDR3 is TGTGCCAGCAGTCGCCTAGCGGGATTTCCAGATACGCAGTATTTT.

J is TRBJ2-5 and V is TRBV7-4; 8 nucleotides line up with TRBD1. This CDR3 contains 14 residues. The trim removed 3 bases at V and 2 bases at J, leaving 2 bases unmatched. Germline assignment: CDR1 SGHVT and CDR2 SQSDAQ. The CDR3 DNA reads TGTGCCAGCAGCTTCAGGGGGCGACAAGAGACCCAGTACTTC. Its translation is CASSFRGRQETQYF.

This clonotype was recorded many times. CDR3 sequence reads: CASSFTADTQYF. DNA for the CDR3: TGTGCCAGCAGTTTCACCGCAGATACGCAGTATTTT. V is TRBV27 and J is TRBJ2-3; D unclear. CDR3 length: 12 residues. Germline assignment: CDR1 MNHEY and CDR2 SMNVEV (reference sequence). The germline V and J ends were trimmed by 3 bases and 4 bases, with 5 bases remaining between them.

Turning to this clonotype: It may be a read error: a sequence one base away is much more abundant. The CDR3 sequence: CASSPGTPRTGELLF. The DNA for the CDR3 is TGTGCCAGCAGTCCCGGGACGCCCAGAACCGGGGAGCTGCTTTTT. The gene calls are TRBV12-3 or TRBV12-4 and TRBJ2-2, with D perhaps TRBD1 or TRBD2 (5 bases each). The CDR3 totals 15 residues.

This clonotype was counted only a few times. This chain links TRBV2 with TRBJ2-7; D is undetermined. V lost 7 bases to trimming and J lost 3 bases, with 10 bases between them. The CDR3 consists of 12 residues. CDR1 SNHLY and CDR2 FYNNEI come from the germline V gene. CDR3 amino acids: CASTTSGYEQYF. The CDR3 nucleotides are TGTGCCAGCACAACTTCCGGCTACGAGCAGTACTTC. Full variable domain (missing parts from reference TRBV2 and TRBJ2-7): EPEVTQTPSHQVTQMGQEVILRCVPISNHLYFYWYRQILGQKVEFLVSFYNNEISEKSEIFDDQFSVERPDGSNFTLKIRSTKLEDSAMYFCASTTSGYEQYFGPGTRLTVT.

This clonotype was found once. Given a much more abundant clone one base away, this may be a read error. The chain links TRBV6-2 or TRBV6-3 to TRBJ1-2; 10 nucleotides align to TRBD1. V shed 6 bases and J 11 bases; nucleotides not matched to a gene: 15. Germline lookup yields CDR1 MNHEY and CDR2 SVGEGT. The CDR3 has 15 amino acids. For the CDR3, the DNA is TGTGCCAGCAGACCGACAGGGGGCCTAAAAGGTGAATACACCTTC. This gives the protein CASRPTGGLKGEYTF.

This clonotype was seen at least ten times. The chain is built from TRBV7-3 and TRBJ2-5; D gene uncertain. In germline, CDR1 is SGHTA, CDR2 FQGTGA. This CDR3 is 16 amino acids long. Trimming shortened V by 5 bases and J by 3 bases, and 19 bases separated the two germline ends. The CDR3 here is CASSPGQNSPKETQYF. The CDR3 DNA reads as TGTGCCAGCAGCCCCGGCCAAAATTCTCCCAAAGAGACCCAGTACTTC.

About this clonotype: A much larger clone lies a single base off, so this may be a read error. The CDR3 DNA follows: TGTGCCAGCAGTGTTAGGGGGCGTCTTGGCAATGAGCCCCAGCATTTT. It translates to CASSVRGRLGNEPQHF. The chain links TRBV2 to TRBJ1-5; 7 nucleotides match TRBD1. The CDR3 length is 16 residues. The germline CDR1 and CDR2 sequences are SNHLY and FYNNEI.

As concerns this clonotype: A single base separates this from a much larger clone, so it may be a read error. The chain uses TRBV7-2 and TRBJ1-5; D is ambiguous. This CDR3 comprises 16 residues. Germline V gene data show CDR1 as SGHTA and CDR2 as FQGNSA. This chain's CDR3 is CASSFGPVSSNQPKHF. Written as DNA, the CDR3 is TGTGCCAGCAGCTTTGGGCCAGTTAGTAGCAATCAGCCCAAGCATTTT.

As regards this clonotype: It may be a read error: a sequence one base away is much more abundant. The chain combines TRBV9 with TRBJ2-7; D is unresolved. V lost 4 bases to trimming and J lost 1 base, with 15 bases between them. This CDR3 region has 15 residues. Per the germline V gene, CDR1 is SGDLS and CDR2 is YYNGEE. The CDR3 DNA is TGTGCCAGCAGCCCCCAGGACCGAGGTTCCTACGAGCAGTACTTC. Its translation: CASSPQDRGSYEQYF.

This clonotype was seen a few times. V usage is TRBV4-3 and J usage is TRBJ2-2, with D perhaps TRBD1 (5 bases). This CDR3 spans 15 amino acids. Trimming removed 0 bases from V and 6 bases from J, with 11 bases in between. CDR1 is LGHNA and CDR2 is YSLEER in the germline V gene. Written as DNA, the CDR3 is TGCGCCAGCAGCCAAGAACCAGGGCGTTCCGGGGAGCTGTTTTTT. Amino acids: CASSQEPGRSGELFF.